This T cell receptor (beta chain) is drawn from a study of vaccination and CD4 T cells after COVID-19. The V segment lost 5 bases and the J segment 1 base; nucleotides outside the gene matches: 7. The CDR3 runs to 15 residues. Germline V gene lookup returns CDR1 SGHTA and CDR2 FQGNSA. Sequencing of DNA taken from cultured CD4+ T cells relied on the Oncomine TCR Beta short-read assay. TCRdb fed the PCR reads into MiXCR, producing one record per CDR3 protein. Of some 8,000 distinct CDR3 sequences listed, roughly two thirds are singletons. Regarding treatment: roughly 11-day PBMC culture with coronavirus spike peptide pools or control peptides (ViraFEST assay). Recorded positive PCR dates fall between March and December 2020, preceding US Alpha, Beta and Delta variants. Of note for this clonotype: Its antigen is currently unknown.

This receptor was taken from a human donor who had recovered from COVID-19. Sequencing was performed on CD4+ T cells from blood, cultured in vitro. The rearrangement links TRBV7-2 to TRBJ2-5; 7 nucleotides align to TRBD2. CDR3 DNA: TGTGCCAGCAGCACCCGGCGGGGGATCCAAGAGACCCAGTACTTC. This sequence encodes CASSTRRGIQETQYF.